A selection of T cell receptor beta chains follows, all from one sample in a study of OX40 agonist ivuxolimab in advanced cancers. Sequencing was performed with immunoSEQ multiplex PCR; in TCRdb, only in-frame clones are kept and a portion is missing. The sample shows about 54,000 clones, roughly 91% of them seen only once. The specimen comprised CD4+ or CD8+ T cells sorted from blood, sampled in a trial of the OX40 agonist ivuxolimab. The receptors derive from an adult with an advanced solid tumor such as melanoma, head and neck, liver or kidney cancer. CDR3s include the opening cysteine and the closing phenylalanine or tryptophan. The order of the fields is V gene, J gene, clone size, D gene, CDR3 protein, CDR3 DNA. A D gene is named only where the DNA matches it firmly. Clone size, where shown, is once, few, many, or a class for clones that have expanded.

>TRBV28|TRBJ2-1|NA|NA
CASSQTTSEQFF
TGTGCCAGCAGCCAGACAACTAGTGAGCAGTTCTTC
>TRBV7-2|TRBJ1-4|once|NA
CASRPQGSNEKLFF
TGTGCCAGCAGGCCTCAGGGTTCTAATGAAAAACTGTTTTTT
>TRBV4-2|TRBJ2-5|NA|NA
CASSQVGAGQETQYF
TGTGCCAGCAGCCAAGTAGGGGCGGGACAAGAGACCCAGTACTTC
>TRBV27|TRBJ2-1|few|NA
CASSLGDYNEQFF
TGTGCCAGCAGTTTGGGGGATTACAATGAGCAGTTCTTC
>TRBV6-1|TRBJ1-4|NA|NA
CASSEAGGRTEKLFF
TGTGCCAGCAGTGAAGCGGGGGGGCGGACTGAAAAACTGTTTTTT
>TRBV5-1|TRBJ1-5|NA|NA
CASSLGEGNQPQHF
TGCGCCAGCAGCTTGGGAGAGGGCAATCAGCCCCAGCATTTT
>TRBV5-4|TRBJ2-7|once|NA
CASSSARRSREQYF
TGTGCCAGCAGCTCCGCCCGGAGATCAAGGGAGCAGTACTTC
>TRBV5-1|TRBJ2-1|NA|TRBD2
CASSLARGLAGGYNEQFF
TGCGCCAGCAGCTTGGCCCGGGGACTAGCGGGAGGGTACAATGAGCAGTTCTTC
>TRBV5-1|TRBJ2-7|NA|NA
CASSLRPGGLSSYEQYF
TGCGCCAGCAGCTTGCGGCCAGGAGGCCTAAGCTCCTACGAGCAGTACTTC
>TRBV6-5|TRBJ1-2|once|NA
CASTLEARGLQGYTF
TGTGCCAGCACCCTGGAGGCCAGGGGACTCCAGGGCTACACCTTC
>TRBV6-6|TRBJ2-1|NA|NA
CASSSPLGSSEQFF
TGTGCCAGCAGTTCCCCCCTAGGATCCAGTGAGCAGTTCTTC
>TRBV28|TRBJ2-1|NA|NA
CASSLIEGYNEQFF
TGTGCCAGCAGTTTAATCGAGGGATACAATGAGCAGTTCTTC
>TRBV28|TRBJ1-3|NA|NA
CASSSGGSGNTIYF
TGTGCCAGCAGCTCGGGAGGCTCTGGAAACACCATATATTTT
>TRBV6-1|TRBJ1-4|once|NA
CASMRMITNEKLFF
TGTGCCAGCATGAGAATGATCACTAATGAAAAACTGTTTTTT
>TRBV5-1|TRBJ2-6|NA|NA
CASSHSGAGANVLTF
TGCGCCAGCAGCCACTCCGGGGCTGGGGCCAACGTCCTGACTTTC
>TRBV5-6|TRBJ2-7|NA|TRBD2
CASSFTGLAKAYEQYF
TGTGCCAGCAGCTTCACGGGACTAGCGAAAGCCTACGAGCAGTACTTC
>TRBV11-3|TRBJ1-1|NA|NA
CASRLGRGEAFF
TGTGCCAGCAGATTGGGAAGGGGTGAAGCTTTCTTT
>TRBV5-1|TRBJ2-7|NA|TRBD1
CASSRSGGYEQYF
TGCGCCAGCAGCCGGTCAGGGGGCTACGAGCAGTACTTC
>TRBV11-2|TRBJ2-3|NA|NA
CASSSTDTQYF
TGTGCCAGCAGCTCCACAGATACGCAGTATTTT
>TRBV6-1|TRBJ1-5|NA|NA
CASSEVFNQPQHF
TGTGCCAGCAGTGAAGTATTCAATCAGCCCCAGCATTTT
>TRBV4-1|TRBJ1-1|NA|TRBD1
CASKFQRQGSLGTEAFF
TGCGCCAGCAAATTCCAAAGACAGGGTAGCTTAGGCACTGAAGCTTTCTTT
>TRBV27|TRBJ2-7|NA|TRBD1
CASSRTGHFEQYF
TGTGCCAGCAGTCGGACAGGGCACTTCGAGCAGTACTTC
>TRBV5-4|TRBJ2-2|NA|NA
CASSSDRKNTGELFF
TGTGCCAGCAGTAGCGACAGGAAGAACACCGGGGAGCTGTTTTTT
>TRBV28|TRBJ1-2|NA|NA
CASTLGGVYGYTF
TGTGCCAGCACCCTAGGTGGGGTTTATGGCTACACCTTC
>TRBV7-3|TRBJ1-1|NA|TRBD1
CASSSQTGMNTEAFF
TGTGCCAGCAGCTCCCAGACAGGGATGAACACTGAAGCTTTCTTT
>TRBV2|TRBJ1-2|NA|TRBD1
CASSGTGNYGYTF
TGTGCCAGCAGTGGGACAGGGAACTATGGCTACACCTTC
>TRBV7-8|TRBJ1-5|once|TRBD1
CASSFDRVNSNQPQHF
TGTGCCAGCAGCTTCGACAGGGTGAATAGCAATCAGCCCCAGCATTTT
>TRBV4-1|TRBJ2-7|NA|TRBD1
CASSHKRGGQGFSSYEQYF
TGCGCCAGCAGCCATAAGCGGGGAGGACAGGGGTTTAGCTCCTACGAGCAGTACTTC
>TRBV29-1|TRBJ2-5|NA|TRBD2
CSAASGTQETQYF
TGCAGCGCGGCTAGCGGGACCCAAGAGACCCAGTACTTC
>TRBV11-3|TRBJ2-5|NA|NA
CASSFPRIQETQYF
TGTGCCAGCAGCTTCCCACGGATCCAAGAGACCCAGTACTTC
>TRBV10-1|TRBJ2-3|NA|NA
CASSESSHSTDTQYF
TGCGCCAGCAGTGAGTCGTCCCATAGCACAGATACGCAGTATTTT
>TRBV30|TRBJ1-5|NA|NA
CAWSVGRSNQPQHF
TGTGCCTGGAGTGTTGGCCGCAGCAATCAGCCCCAGCATTTT
>TRBV28|TRBJ1-2|NA|NA
CASSPPDAYYGYTF
TGTGCCAGCAGCCCCCCGGACGCCTACTATGGCTACACCTTC
>TRBV9|TRBJ2-1|NA|NA
CASSVGRAGDRVNEQFF
TGTGCCAGCAGCGTAGGGAGGGCGGGGGACAGAGTCAATGAGCAGTTCTTC
>TRBV30|TRBJ2-2|NA|NA
CAWSENTGELFF
TGTGCCTGGAGTGAGAACACCGGGGAGCTGTTTTTT
>TRBV4-2|TRBJ2-7|NA|NA
CASSPGATRDSTYEQYF
TGTGCCAGCAGCCCTGGTGCTACGCGGGACAGTACCTACGAGCAGTACTTC
>TRBV9|TRBJ2-7|NA|TRBD2
CASSPTGTSYEQYF
TGTGCCAGCAGCCCCACCGGGACTAGTTACGAGCAGTACTTC
>TRBV9|TRBJ1-2|NA|NA
CASSAQDKDYGYTF
TGTGCCAGCAGCGCTCAAGACAAGGACTATGGCTACACCTTC
>TRBV18|TRBJ1-2|NA|TRBD1
CASSKDRALNYGYTF
TGTGCCAGCTCGAAGGACAGGGCGCTTAACTATGGCTACACCTTC
>TRBV29-1|TRBJ1-1|NA|NA
CSVGSRTGTEAFF
TGCAGCGTTGGGAGCAGAACGGGCACTGAAGCTTTCTTT
>TRBV6-1|TRBJ2-7|NA|NA
CASTRQSYEQYF
TGTGCCAGCACCCGACAGTCCTACGAGCAGTACTTC
>TRBV19|TRBJ2-5|NA|TRBD2
CASSPSGSRETQYF
TGTGCCAGTTCTCCTAGCGGGAGTCGGGAGACCCAGTACTTC
>TRBV19|TRBJ1-1|NA|NA
CARGKTGQGTEAFF
TGTGCCAGAGGGAAAACAGGGCAAGGGACTGAAGCTTTCTTT
>TRBV11-2|TRBJ2-2|NA|TRBD1
CASRPGGLNTGELFF
TGTGCCAGCAGACCAGGGGGATTGAACACCGGGGAGCTGTTTTTT
>TRBV5-1|TRBJ2-5|NA|NA
CASSLGRGAQETQYF
TGCGCCAGCAGCTTGGGTCGGGGGGCCCAAGAGACCCAGTACTTC
>TRBV2|TRBJ2-7|NA|TRBD2
CASSALAGGPYEQYF
TGTGCCAGCAGTGCTCTAGCGGGAGGGCCCTACGAGCAGTACTTC
>TRBV7-7|TRBJ1-1|NA|NA
CASALTENTEAFF
TGTGCTAGCGCCCTAACAGAGAACACTGAAGCTTTCTTT
>TRBV6-5|TRBJ1-3|NA|NA
CASSSFRDTNRNTIYF
TGTGCCAGCAGTTCTTTCCGGGACACCAATAGAAACACCATATATTTT
>TRBV7-9|TRBJ2-3|NA|TRBD2
CASSSATSRDTQYF
TGTGCCAGCAGTTCGGCGACTAGCAGGGATACGCAGTATTTT
>TRBV7-9|TRBJ1-1|NA|NA
CASSPPLGTEAFF
TGTGCCAGCAGCCCCCCGTTAGGCACTGAAGCTTTCTTT
>TRBV4-1|TRBJ2-2|NA|TRBD2
CASSPFGAGENTGELFF
TGCGCCAGCAGCCCTTTTGGAGCGGGAGAGAACACCGGGGAGCTGTTTTTT
>TRBV29-1|TRBJ2-3|once|TRBD1
CSVGKQGPDTQYF
TGCAGCGTGGGAAAACAGGGGCCAGATACGCAGTATTTT
>TRBV6-1|TRBJ1-4|once|NA
CASSSQSTVMEKLFF
TGTGCCAGCAGCTCCCAGTCAACGGTTATGGAAAAACTGTTTTTT
>TRBV19|TRBJ1-5|NA|NA
CASSSNGRNQPQHF
TGTGCCAGTAGTTCGAACGGCCGCAATCAGCCCCAGCATTTT
>TRBV30|TRBJ1-6|NA|NA
CAWSVQGSSYNSPLHF
TGTGCCTGGAGTGTTCAGGGTAGCTCCTATAATTCACCCCTCCACTTT
>TRBV5-4|TRBJ2-1|NA|NA
CASSNYNEQFF
TGTGCCAGCAGCAACTACAATGAGCAGTTCTTC
>TRBV2|TRBJ1-5|few|TRBD1
CASSVGQMSNQPQHF
TGTGCCAGCAGCGTGGGACAGATGAGCAATCAGCCCCAGCATTTT
>TRBV7-9|TRBJ2-7|NA|NA
CASSLGQGNEQYF
TGTGCCAGCAGCTTAGGGCAGGGGAACGAGCAGTACTTC
>TRBV29-1|TRBJ1-6|NA|TRBD1
CSVNGQVNSPLHF
TGCAGCGTGAATGGACAGGTTAATTCACCCCTCCACTTT